A single sample gave rise to the 3 T cell receptor beta chains below, sequenced in a study of cytomegalovirus exposure and HLA in healthy donors. PCR primers comprised 60 Vbeta and 13 Jbeta primers. The repertoire was sequenced with immunoSEQ multiplex PCR; TCRdb's copy has only in-frame clones and lacks some. The sample includes around 150,000 clones, 8.9% seen only once; the top ten take 5.5% to 8%. The sequenced sample consisted of PBMCs. The receptors were gathered from a middle-aged woman in good health and CMV-seropositive.

This clone showed up just a few times. The chain combines TRBV2 with TRBJ1-1; 9 nucleotides line up with TRBD1. Germline V gives CDR1 SNHLY, CDR2 FYNNEI. With 4 bases clipped from V and 1 base from J, the junction kept 4 bases outside the gene matches. This CDR3 comprises 15 residues. CDR3 sequence: CASSGGQGRNTEAFF. The CDR3 nucleotides read TGTGCCAGCAGTGGAGGACAGGGGAGGAACACTGAAGCTTTCTTT. Variable domain in full (rest from reference TRBV2 and TRBJ1-1): EPEVTQTPSHQVTQMGQEVILRCVPISNHLYFYWYRQILGQKVEFLVSFYNNEISEKSEIFDDQFSVERPDGSNFTLKIRSTKLEDSAMYFCASSGGQGRNTEAFFGQGTRLTVV.

The chain has TRBV9 and TRBJ1-4; 9 positions agree with TRBD1. The CDR3 is 16 amino acids. Germline loops: CDR1 SGDLS, CDR2 YYNGEE. V dropped 0 bases and J dropped 8; count of bases not matched to a gene: 8. The CDR3 protein is CASSVGSWDRDEKLFF. The CDR3, as DNA: TGTGCCAGCAGCGTAGGTTCCTGGGACAGGGACGAAAAACTGTTTTTT.

J is TRBJ1-4 and V is TRBV29-1; perhaps TRBD1 as D (6 bases). Germline lookup yields CDR1 SQVTM and CDR2 ANQGSEA. Between the trimmed V and J ends, which lost 7 bases and 3 bases, there was a span of 15 bases. The length of the CDR3 is 14 residues. DNA for the CDR3: TGCAGCGCCATCGACAGGTCCTCTAATGAAAAACTGTTTTTT. Translated, it gives CSAIDRSSNEKLFF.